Each of the 10 T cell receptor beta chains below was sequenced from the same sample in a study of blood T cell repertoires in COVID-19. Data came from immunoSEQ multiplex PCR; TCRdb stores just in-frame clones and leaves some out. Altogether about 160,000 clones are present, roughly nine tenths being singletons, with the ten largest covering under 5%. The specimen was peripheral blood. The receptors here all came from a woman in her 70s with acute or convalescent COVID-19.

The chain employs TRBV10-3 and TRBJ2-5, with TRBD1 as a possible D gene (5 bases). The CDR3 is 13 amino acids. V was pared by 3 bases and J by 4 bases, with 9 bases between. Germline CDR1 ENHRY, CDR2 SYGVKD. As DNA, the CDR3 is TGTGCCATCAGTGACCAGGGTCCAGAGACCCAGTACTTC. This translates into CAISDQGPETQYF.

This sequence joins TRBV4-3 and TRBJ2-1; D is perhaps TRBD2 (6 bases). Germline V gene lookup returns CDR1 LGHNA and CDR2 YSLEER. The CDR3 sequence is 16 residues long. The V gene lost 0 bases and the J gene lost 4 bases, with 13 bases spanning the gap. The CDR3: CASSQDLLATYNEQFF. Here the CDR3 DNA reads TGCGCCAGCAGCCAAGATTTGCTAGCGACATACAATGAGCAGTTCTTC.

This sequence joins TRBV30 and TRBJ1-2; no firm D call. The CDR3 runs 12 residues. From germline, CDR1 is GTSNPN and CDR2 SVGIG (reference sequence). The V gene lost 4 bases and the J gene lost 4 bases, with 10 bases spanning the gap. The CDR3 here is CAWTESGYGYTF. DNA of the CDR3: TGTGCCTGGACCGAGAGTGGCTATGGCTACACCTTC.

V and J are TRBV7-2 and TRBJ2-2, with TRBD1 identical over 7 bases. This CDR3 is 14 amino acids long. The junction had 8 bases not matched to a gene; V was cut back by 7 bases and J by 6 bases. CDR1 and CDR2 (germline): SGHTA, FQGNSA. The CDR3: CASTLTGSSGELFF. The CDR3 DNA follows: TGTGCCAGCACCCTGACAGGGTCGTCCGGGGAGCTGTTTTTT.

The chain combines TRBV7-8 with TRBJ1-2, with 7 positions matching TRBD1. V gave up 1 base and J gave up 7 bases; unmatched junction bases: 12. The CDR3 sequence is 16 residues long. Germline V CDR1 and CDR2: SGHVS, FQNEAQ. CDR3: CASSLEAREGAVGYTF. CDR3 nucleotides: TGTGCCAGCAGCTTAGAGGCCCGGGAGGGGGCGGTTGGCTACACCTTC. Drawing the rest from reference TRBV7-8 and TRBJ1-2, the complete variable domain is GAGVSQSPRYKVAKRGQDVALRCDPISGHVSLFWYQQALGQGPEFLTYFQNEAQLDKSGLPSDRFFAERPEGSVSTLKIQRTQQEDSAVYLCASSLEAREGAVGYTFGSGTRLTVV.

This chain joins TRBV12-3 or TRBV12-4 and TRBJ2-4, with D possibly being TRBD2 (6 bases). The CDR3 is 13 amino acids. V lost 8 bases to trimming and J lost 9 bases, with 17 bases between them. The CDR3 bases are TGTGCCAGCCACGGGACTCCCGGAGCCATTCAGTACTTC. Amino acid sequence: CASHGTPGAIQYF.

The chain combines TRBV10-3 with TRBJ1-3; D is perhaps TRBD1 (5 bases). Per the germline V gene, CDR1 is ENHRY and CDR2 is SYGVKD. The V end was cut by 5 bases, the J end by 0 bases, with 5 bases between. The length of the CDR3 is 13 residues. The CDR3 protein is CAISQGSGNTIYF. As DNA, the CDR3 is TGTGCCATCAGTCAGGGCTCTGGAAACACCATATATTTT.

In its sample, this clone was seen once. The J gene is TRBJ2-6, the V gene TRBV6-2 or TRBV6-3; D is perhaps TRBD2 (7 bases). The V gene lost 0 bases and the J gene lost 17 bases, with 11 bases spanning the gap. CDR1 is MNHEY, CDR2 SVGEGT, per germline. The CDR3 contains 12 residues. The CDR3 coding sequence is TGTGCCAGCAGTTACTCCGGGGGGCCCTTGACTTTC. It yields the protein CASSYSGGPLTF.

The chain employs TRBV6-6 and TRBJ1-2, with TRBD1 identical over 7 bases. CDR1 and CDR2 (germline): MNHNY, SVGAGI (reference sequence). V lost 8 bases, J lost 5 bases, and 11 bases stayed unmatched. The CDR3 length is 14 residues. This chain's CDR3 is CASSSFGTEYGYTF. The CDR3 DNA is TGTGCCAGCTCATCCTTCGGGACAGAGTATGGCTACACCTTC.

The gene calls are TRBV9 and TRBJ2-1; 7 nucleotides line up with TRBD2. Per the germline V gene, CDR1 is SGDLS and CDR2 is YYNGEE. The CDR3 is 18 amino acids. The J segment lost 0 bases and the V segment lost 1 base, leaving 10 bases of the junction unmatched. CDR3 residues: CASSVMNSGPFSYNEQFF. CDR3 in DNA: TGTGCCAGCAGCGTAATGAATAGCGGGCCCTTCTCCTACAATGAGCAGTTCTTC.